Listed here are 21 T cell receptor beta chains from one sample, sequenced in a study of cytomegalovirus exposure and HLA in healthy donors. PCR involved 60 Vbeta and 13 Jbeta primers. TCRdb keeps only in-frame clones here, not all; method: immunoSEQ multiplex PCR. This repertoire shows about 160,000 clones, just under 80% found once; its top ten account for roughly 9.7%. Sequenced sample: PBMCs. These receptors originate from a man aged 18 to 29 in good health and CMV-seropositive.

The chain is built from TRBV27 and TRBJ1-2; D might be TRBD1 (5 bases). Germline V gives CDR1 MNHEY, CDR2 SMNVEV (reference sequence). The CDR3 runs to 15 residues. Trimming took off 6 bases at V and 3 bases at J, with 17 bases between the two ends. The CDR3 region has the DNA TGTGCCAGCAGCGAGGGGATGTGGGGGGACTATGGCTACACCTTC. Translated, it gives CASSEGMWGDYGYTF.

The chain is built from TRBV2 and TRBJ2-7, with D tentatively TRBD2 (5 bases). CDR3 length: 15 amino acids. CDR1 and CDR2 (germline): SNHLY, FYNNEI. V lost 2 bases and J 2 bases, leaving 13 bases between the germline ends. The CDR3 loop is CASSERKGVTYEQYF. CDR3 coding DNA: TGTGCCAGCAGTGAACGAAAGGGAGTGACCTACGAGCAGTACTTC.

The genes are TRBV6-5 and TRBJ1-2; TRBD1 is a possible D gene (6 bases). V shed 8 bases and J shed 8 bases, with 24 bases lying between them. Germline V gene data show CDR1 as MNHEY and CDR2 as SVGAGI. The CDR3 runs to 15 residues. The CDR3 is CASEETGRVKLGYTF. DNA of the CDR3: TGTGCCAGCGAGGAGACAGGCAGAGTTAAGTTAGGCTACACCTTC.

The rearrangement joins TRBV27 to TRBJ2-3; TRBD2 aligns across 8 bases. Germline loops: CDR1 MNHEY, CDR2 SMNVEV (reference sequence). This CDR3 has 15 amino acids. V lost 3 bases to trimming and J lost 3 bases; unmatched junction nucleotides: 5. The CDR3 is CASSLTGGKTDTQYF. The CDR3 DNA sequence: TGTGCCAGCAGTTTGACGGGAGGGAAAACAGATACGCAGTATTTT.

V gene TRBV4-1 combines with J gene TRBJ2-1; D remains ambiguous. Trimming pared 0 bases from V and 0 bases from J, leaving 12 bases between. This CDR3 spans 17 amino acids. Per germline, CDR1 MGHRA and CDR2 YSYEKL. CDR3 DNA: TGCGCCAGCAGCCAAGAACAGCACCCGAGCTCCTACAATGAGCAGTTCTTC. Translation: CASSQEQHPSSYNEQFF.

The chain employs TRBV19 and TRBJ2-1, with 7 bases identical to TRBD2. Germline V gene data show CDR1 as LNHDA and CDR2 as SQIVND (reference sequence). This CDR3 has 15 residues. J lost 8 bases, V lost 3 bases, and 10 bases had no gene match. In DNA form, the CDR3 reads TGTGCCAGTAGTATTACGGGGAGGGAGGGGCATGAGCAGTTCTTC. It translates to CASSITGREGHEQFF.

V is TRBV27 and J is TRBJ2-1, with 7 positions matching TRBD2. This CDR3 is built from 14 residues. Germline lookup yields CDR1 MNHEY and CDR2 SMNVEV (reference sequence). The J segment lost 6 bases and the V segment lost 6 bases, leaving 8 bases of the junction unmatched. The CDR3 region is CASSLTSPGNEQFF. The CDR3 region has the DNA TGTGCCAGCAGCCTGACTAGCCCCGGCAATGAGCAGTTCTTC.

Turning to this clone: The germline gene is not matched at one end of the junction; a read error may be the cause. The CDR3 spells CASSRTDAQYF. The CDR3 bases are TGCGCCAGCAGCCGCACAGATGCGCAGTATTTT. This rearrangement joins TRBV5-1 to TRBJ2-3; D remains ambiguous. This CDR3 is 11 amino acids long. Germline assignment: CDR1 SGHRS and CDR2 YFSETQ.

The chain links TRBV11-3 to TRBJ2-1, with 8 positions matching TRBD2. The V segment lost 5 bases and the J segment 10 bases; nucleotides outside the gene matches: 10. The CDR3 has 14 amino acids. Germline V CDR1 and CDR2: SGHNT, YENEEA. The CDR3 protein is CASSVGDLAGEQFF. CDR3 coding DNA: TGTGCCAGCAGCGTAGGGGACTTAGCGGGGGAGCAGTTCTTC. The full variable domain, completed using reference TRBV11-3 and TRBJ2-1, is EAGVVQSPRYKIIEKKQPVAFWCNPISGHNTLYWYLQNLGQGPELLIRYENEEAVDDSQLPKDRFSAERLKGVDSTLKIQPAELGDSAVYLCASSVGDLAGEQFFGPGTRLTVL.

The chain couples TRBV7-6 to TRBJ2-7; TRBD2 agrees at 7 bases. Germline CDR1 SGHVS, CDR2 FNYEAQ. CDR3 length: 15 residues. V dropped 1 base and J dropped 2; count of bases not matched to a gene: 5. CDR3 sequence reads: CASSLEASGTYEQYF. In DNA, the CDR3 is TGTGCCAGCAGCTTAGAGGCTAGCGGTACCTACGAGCAGTACTTC. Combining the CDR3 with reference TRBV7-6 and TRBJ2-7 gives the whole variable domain GAGVSQSPRYKVTKRGQDVALRCDPISGHVSLYWYRQALGQGPEFLTYFNYEAQQDKSGLPNDRFSAERPEGSISTLTIQRTEQRDSAMYRCASSLEASGTYEQYFGPGTRLTVT.

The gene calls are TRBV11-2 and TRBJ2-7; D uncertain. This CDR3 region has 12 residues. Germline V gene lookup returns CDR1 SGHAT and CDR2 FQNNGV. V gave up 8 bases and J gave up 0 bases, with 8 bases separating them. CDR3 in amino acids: CASGRTSYEQYF. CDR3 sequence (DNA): TGTGCCAGCGGGCGCACCTCCTACGAGCAGTACTTC.

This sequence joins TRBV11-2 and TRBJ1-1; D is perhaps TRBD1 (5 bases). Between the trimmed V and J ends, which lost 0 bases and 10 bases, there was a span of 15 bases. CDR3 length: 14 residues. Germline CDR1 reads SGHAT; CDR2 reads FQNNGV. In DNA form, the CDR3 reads TGTGCCAGCAGCTTAGAGGGGGGGTACTTAGGAGCTTTCTTT. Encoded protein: CASSLEGGYLGAFF.

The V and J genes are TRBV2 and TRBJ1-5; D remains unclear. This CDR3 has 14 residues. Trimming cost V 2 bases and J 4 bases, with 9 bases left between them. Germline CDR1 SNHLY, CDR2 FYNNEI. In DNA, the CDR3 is TGTGCCAGCAGTGAATTGAGAAAGAATCAGCCCCAGCATTTT. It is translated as CASSELRKNQPQHF.

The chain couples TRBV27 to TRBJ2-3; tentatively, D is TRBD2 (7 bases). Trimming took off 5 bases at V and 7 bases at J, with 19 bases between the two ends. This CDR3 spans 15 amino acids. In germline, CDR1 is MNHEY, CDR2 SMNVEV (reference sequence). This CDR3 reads CASSTPVGGRHTQYF. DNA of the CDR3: TGTGCCAGCAGTACACCAGTGGGGGGGCGGCATACGCAGTATTTT.

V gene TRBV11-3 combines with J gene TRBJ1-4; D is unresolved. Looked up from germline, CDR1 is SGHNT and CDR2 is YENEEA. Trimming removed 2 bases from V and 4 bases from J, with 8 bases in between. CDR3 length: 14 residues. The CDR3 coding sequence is TGTGCCAGCAGCTTAATTTCCAATAATGAAAAACTGTTTTTT. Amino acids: CASSLISNNEKLFF.

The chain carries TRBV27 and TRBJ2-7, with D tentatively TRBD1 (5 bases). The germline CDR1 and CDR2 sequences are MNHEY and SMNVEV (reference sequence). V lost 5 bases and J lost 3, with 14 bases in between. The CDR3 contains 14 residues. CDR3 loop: CASSTSDIFYEQYF. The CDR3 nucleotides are TGTGCCAGCAGTACCTCGGACATTTTCTACGAGCAGTACTTC.

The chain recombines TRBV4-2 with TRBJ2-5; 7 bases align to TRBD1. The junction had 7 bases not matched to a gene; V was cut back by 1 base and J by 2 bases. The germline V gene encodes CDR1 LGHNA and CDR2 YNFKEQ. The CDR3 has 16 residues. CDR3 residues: CASSQAQGQTQETQYF. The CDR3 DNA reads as TGTGCCAGCAGCCAAGCCCAGGGACAGACACAAGAGACCCAGTACTTC.

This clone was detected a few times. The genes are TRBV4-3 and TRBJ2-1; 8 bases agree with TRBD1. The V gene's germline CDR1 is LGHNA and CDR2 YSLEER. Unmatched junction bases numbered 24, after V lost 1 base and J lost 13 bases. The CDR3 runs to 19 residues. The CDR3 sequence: CASSQGGRGQNPYQEAQFF. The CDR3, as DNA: TGCGCCAGCAGCCAAGGAGGCAGGGGGCAAAATCCGTACCAAGAGGCCCAGTTCTTC.

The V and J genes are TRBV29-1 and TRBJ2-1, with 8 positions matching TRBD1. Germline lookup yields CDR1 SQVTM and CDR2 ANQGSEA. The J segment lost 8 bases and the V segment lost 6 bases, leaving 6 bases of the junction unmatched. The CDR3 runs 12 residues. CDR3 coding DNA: TGCAGCGTGGTAGACAGGGGACATGAGCAGTTCTTC. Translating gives CSVVDRGHEQFF.

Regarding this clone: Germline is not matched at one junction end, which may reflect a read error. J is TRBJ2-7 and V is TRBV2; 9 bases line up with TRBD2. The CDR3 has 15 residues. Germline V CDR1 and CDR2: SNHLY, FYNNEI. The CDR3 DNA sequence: TGTGCCAGCAGTTTCCGACTAGCGGCAACCTACGAGCGGTACTTC. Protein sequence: CASSFRLAATYERYF.

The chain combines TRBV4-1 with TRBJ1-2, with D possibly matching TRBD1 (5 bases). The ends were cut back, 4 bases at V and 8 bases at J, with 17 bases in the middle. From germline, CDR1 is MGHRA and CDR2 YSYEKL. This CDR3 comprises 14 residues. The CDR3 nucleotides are TGCGCCAGCAGCCCGGTCGGCCAAAAGGGGGGCTACACCTTC. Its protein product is CASSPVGQKGGYTF.